What follows describes a single T cell receptor (beta chain). This clone came up a few times. This receptor's antigen is unknown. It has no much larger one-base neighbor in the sample; base qualities were not kept. TCRbeta CDR3 regions were amplified from genomic DNA by means of the immunoSEQ Assay, a bias-controlled multiplex PCR. In the authors' own workflow: The number of nucleated cells in each sample was estimated by amplification of reference gene primers within the assay. To quantify the absolute abundance of each unique TCRbeta CDR3 rearrangement, sequence reads were collapsed and filtered. For each sample, productive Simpson clonality was calculated by taking the square root of Simpson's diversity index across productive rearrangements. Imported from immuneACCESS, the table was reduced by TCRdb to in-frame sequences with V and J called. These copies leave out some clones; in studies compared against another copy, an unresolved V gene accounts for under half, and the cause of the remainder is not known. V and J calls and clone size are given by that table; D and trimming were obtained from the DNA. The sample table lists some 140,000 clones, almost 85% of them with a count of one. Around 1.4% of the sample belongs to the ten largest clones.

This specimen comes from a study of blood T cell repertoires in COVID-19 (dated by TCRdb to the early 2020s). A note on the overall study: Collaborator samples came from the United States, Italy and Spain and covered acute and convalescent phases of COVID-19. The sample metadata nearly always contained a de-identified subject ID, COVID-19 status, age in years and sex. A freely available public database, intended as a resource for researchers studying the immune response to SARS-CoV-2, is where the repertoires were released. The material from the prospective study consisted of cDNA or gDNA derived from T cells, B-cell-depleted T cells, or PBMCs. Samples were obtained from the ongoing ImmuneRACE study (first 160 participants) and from roughly 1,300 subjects provided by 6 global collaborators. Deeply sampled blood TCRbeta repertoires from subjects exposed to, actively infected with, or recovered from COVID-19 were included in the dataset. HLA class I and class II types, where available, came from metadata supplied by the sample provider rather than from assay-based typing.

Results the study describes overall, beyond this receptor: The amount of clinical and demographic metadata varied by source and participant and was provided uncurated.

Trimming leaves V shorter by 5 bases and J shorter by 4 bases, with the junction holding 4 bases beyond the gene matches. The CDR3 numbers 14 residues from cysteine through phenylalanine. Left in the record is the CDR3 DNA by itself, 42 bases read in frame from the first base. The germline V gene sets CDR1 to MNHEY and CDR2 to SVGAGI. Each collaborating institution followed its own protocols to collect whole blood in K2EDTA tubes. For TCRbeta analysis, collaborators shipped samples as frozen whole blood, isolated PBMCs, or DNA extracted from either of those sample types. The receptor's source is a man in his fifties or sixties with acute or convalescent COVID-19. Sequenced material: peripheral blood. The V gene is TRBV6-5 and the J gene is TRBJ1-1; TRBD1 agrees with 10 junctional bases. The CDR3 region has the sequence CASSRTGGGTEAFF. The DNA is as follows: TGTGCCAGCAGTCGGACAGGGGGGGGCACTGAAGCTTTCTTT.